Shown below are 20 T cell receptor beta chains from a single sample sequenced in a study of shared clonotypes between healthy human individuals. Here immunoSEQ multiplex PCR was the method, and the copy in TCRdb shows in-frame clones only, minus some. The repertoire consists of nearly 1 million clones, with 60% to 85% occurring once and the leading ten covering about 1.5%. The sequenced sample consisted of memory CD4+ T cells sorted from blood. The subset: CD45RA-negative fraction. Every receptor here comes from a man between 18 and 35 years old in good health.

V is TRBV5-6 and J is TRBJ1-1; TRBD1 matches 11 bases. The CDR3 spans 16 residues. The germline V gene has CDR1 SGHDT and CDR2 YYEEEE. V trimming: 3 bases; J trimming: 6 bases; junction bases outside the gene matches: 10. CDR3 bases: TGTGCCAGCAGCTACAAGGGACAGGGGGTTTTGGCTGAAGCTTTCTTT. Amino acid sequence: CASSYKGQGVLAEAFF.

V is TRBV29-1 and J is TRBJ1-1; the match to TRBD1 covers 7 bases. This CDR3 spans 14 amino acids. CDR1 SQVTM and CDR2 ANQGSEA come from the germline V gene. J was trimmed by 5 bases and V by 2 bases; bases with no gene match: 8. The CDR3 coding sequence is TGCAGCGTTGAACCTAGGGGGCGCAGGACTGAAGCTTTCTTT. Its protein product is CSVEPRGRRTEAFF.

This clone was counted between two and nine times. The chain has TRBV5-1 and TRBJ2-7, with TRBD2 identical over 9 bases. The CDR3 sequence is 14 residues long. Losses at the gene ends were 4 bases for V and 2 bases for J; bases not matched to a gene: 4. Germline V gene data show CDR1 as SGHRS and CDR2 as YFSETQ. CDR3 in amino acids: CASSPTSGTYEQYF. Written as DNA, the CDR3 is TGCGCCAGCAGCCCGACTAGCGGTACCTACGAGCAGTACTTC.

V is TRBV11-2 and J is TRBJ2-1; TRBD2 is a possible D gene (6 bases). CDR1 is SGHAT and CDR2 is FQNNGV in the germline V gene. The CDR3 is 16 residues long. V lost 2 bases and J 3 bases, leaving 14 bases between the germline ends. In DNA, the CDR3 is TGTGCCAGCAGCTTACGAGGAGGGGCCGTCTACAATGAGCAGTTCTTC. Amino acids: CASSLRGGAVYNEQFF.

CDR3 DNA: TGTGCCGGCTTAGCAACTAATGAAAAACTGTTTTTT. Protein sequence: CAGLATNEKLFF. The V call is TRBV30, the J call TRBJ1-4; D unclear. Germline lookup yields CDR1 GTSNPN and CDR2 SVGIG (reference sequence). The CDR3 runs 12 residues. Trimming cost V 8 bases and J 0 bases, with 7 bases left between them.

The rearrangement joins TRBV5-4 to TRBJ2-1, with D perhaps given as TRBD1 or TRBD2 (5 bases each). V was trimmed by 3 bases and J by 6 bases, leaving 19 bases between them. The germline gives CDR1 SGHNT, CDR2 YYREEE (reference sequence). The CDR3 runs 16 residues. CDR3 residues: CASSWARGPALNEQFF. Here the CDR3 DNA reads TGTGCCAGCAGCTGGGCCCGGGGACCAGCTCTCAATGAGCAGTTCTTC.

This clone was picked up a small number of times. The identical CDR3 is also encoded by other nucleotide sequences in the sample. V gene TRBV18 combines with J gene TRBJ1-2; D is possibly TRBD1 (5 bases). This CDR3 comprises 15 residues. From germline, CDR1 is KGHSH and CDR2 LQKENI. The germline V and J ends were trimmed by 3 bases and 6 bases, with 17 bases remaining between them. The chain's CDR3 is CASSPQGQGSDGYTF. Written as DNA, the CDR3 is TGTGCCAGCTCACCGCAGGGCCAGGGCTCTGATGGCTACACCTTC. Complete variable domain (other parts from reference TRBV18 and TRBJ1-2): NAGVMQNPRHLVRRRGQEARLRCSPMKGHSHVYWYRQLPEEGLKFMVYLQKENIIDESGMPKERFSAEFPKEGPSILRIQQVVRGDSAAYFCASSPQGQGSDGYTFGSGTRLTVV.

The chain couples TRBV6-5 to TRBJ1-6; D is unresolved. The germline V gene has CDR1 MNHEY and CDR2 SVGAGI. The CDR3 has 15 residues. V lost 5 bases and J lost 0, with 8 bases in between. Here the CDR3 DNA reads TGTGCCAGCAGTCAACAGAACTCCTATAATTCACCCCTCCACTTT. Its protein is CASSQQNSYNSPLHF.

The chain employs TRBV10-3 and TRBJ2-1, with 13 bases matching TRBD2. Germline assignment: CDR1 ENHRY and CDR2 SYGVKD. The CDR3 is 14 amino acids. Here the CDR3 reads CGTKGTSGINEQFF. In DNA, the CDR3 is TGTGGAACCAAGGGGACTAGCGGGATAAATGAGCAGTTCTTC.

The V and J genes are TRBV7-9 and TRBJ1-4; no firm D call. The CDR3 spans 14 residues. The V end was cut by 2 bases, the J end by 3 bases, with 7 bases between. Germline V gene data show CDR1 as SEHNR and CDR2 as FQNEAQ (reference sequence). The DNA of the CDR3 is TGTGCCAGCAGCTTAACTGGGGCTAATGAAAAACTGTTTTTT. Protein product: CASSLTGANEKLFF.

The rearrangement joins TRBV6-1 to TRBJ2-2; 9 positions agree with TRBD2. There are 15 residues in the CDR3. Germline-derived CDR1 and CDR2 are MNHNS and SASEGT. With 6 bases clipped from V and 6 bases from J, the junction kept 8 bases outside the gene matches. CDR3 DNA: TGTGCCAGCAGGACTAGCGGACCAGCCCCCGGGGAGCTGTTTTTT. Its protein is CASRTSGPAPGELFF.

CDR3 nucleotide sequence: TGTGCCAGCTCCCCGGGACAAATCAATCAGCCCCAGCATTTT. Translation: CASSPGQINQPQHF. This chain connects TRBV7-3 to TRBJ1-5, with D maybe TRBD1 (6 bases). CDR3 size: 14 residues. Trimming pared 8 bases from V and 3 bases from J, leaving 14 bases between. Germline lookup yields CDR1 SGHTA and CDR2 FQGTGA.

With respect to this clone: This sample also contains other DNA sequences that code for the same CDR3. The chain has TRBV7-9 and TRBJ2-3; D is ambiguous. This CDR3 comprises 12 residues. Trimming stripped 1 base from V and 6 bases from J, with 5 bases between. Per germline, CDR1 SEHNR and CDR2 FQNEAQ (reference sequence). This chain's CDR3 is CASSLVPDTQYF. The CDR3 DNA sequence: TGTGCCAGCAGCTTAGTCCCCGATACGCAGTATTTT. Full variable domain (rest looked up from reference TRBV7-9 and TRBJ2-3): DTGVSQNPRHKITKRGQNVTFRCDPISEHNRLYWYRQTLGQGPEFLTYFQNEAQLEKSRLLSDRFSAERPKGSFSTLEIQRTEQGDSAMYLCASSLVPDTQYFGPGTRLTVL.

This clone appeared a few times. The rearrangement joins TRBV18 to TRBJ2-7; 10 bases line up with TRBD2. The ends lost 5 bases at V and 2 bases at J; junction bases unmatched: 6. The CDR3 loop spans 15 amino acids. The germline V gene encodes CDR1 KGHSH and CDR2 LQKENI. This chain's CDR3 is CASSTGLAETYEQYF. The CDR3 DNA follows: TGTGCCAGCTCAACAGGACTAGCGGAGACCTACGAGCAGTACTTC.

The chain is built from TRBV6-5 and TRBJ1-1, with TRBD1 as a possible D gene (5 bases). This CDR3 spans 13 amino acids. CDR1 is MNHEY and CDR2 is SVGAGI in the germline V gene. V shed 6 bases and J shed 7 bases, with 15 bases lying between them. The CDR3 DNA follows: TGTGCCAGCAGCAATACAGGTTTCGGTGAAGCTTTCTTT. Amino acids: CASSNTGFGEAFF.

The chain is built from TRBV11-2 and TRBJ1-3; TRBD1 matches 9 bases. The CDR3 contains 15 residues. V was clipped by 5 bases and J by 4 bases; unmatched bases: 6. Germline CDR1 SGHAT, CDR2 FQNNGV. CDR3 nucleotide sequence: TGTGCCAGCAGCCTACAGGGGGCGAAGGGAAACACCATATATTTT. Protein product: CASSLQGAKGNTIYF.

The chain couples TRBV5-1 to TRBJ2-7, with no clear D. From germline, CDR1 is SGHRS and CDR2 YFSETQ. The CDR3 totals 13 residues. The V gene lost 4 bases and the J gene lost 7 bases, with 15 bases spanning the gap. CDR3 sequence (DNA): TGCGCCAGCAGCCCCTCTGAGTTGTGGGAGCAGTACTTC. Protein sequence: CASSPSELWEQYF.

The chain is built from TRBV30 and TRBJ2-7; D unclear. Germline CDR1 reads GTSNPN; CDR2 reads SVGIG (reference sequence). Trimming stripped 1 base from V and 2 bases from J, with 9 bases between. The CDR3 is made up of 13 amino acids. CDR3 loop: CAWSDGFTYEQYF. CDR3 bases: TGTGCCTGGAGTGACGGTTTCACCTACGAGCAGTACTTC.

The rearrangement uses TRBV6-5 and TRBJ2-2, with 7 bases matching TRBD2. CDR1 and CDR2 (germline): MNHEY, SVGAGI. This CDR3 is built from 15 residues. V trimming: 6 bases; J trimming: 6 bases; junction bases outside the gene matches: 10. The CDR3 DNA reads as TGTGCCAGCAGCCCTAGCGGATTAAGGGCCGGGGAGCTGTTTTTT. Amino acids: CASSPSGLRAGELFF.

This rearrangement joins TRBV13 to TRBJ2-5; TRBD1 matches at 8 bases. This CDR3 is 14 amino acids long. Germline values: CDR1 PRHDT, CDR2 FYEKMQ (reference sequence). J gave up 6 bases and V 5 bases, and 8 bases lay outside the gene matches. CDR3 loop: CASSGGTGGKTQYF. CDR3 sequence (DNA): TGTGCCAGCAGCGGCGGGACAGGTGGAAAGACCCAGTACTTC.